This T cell receptor beta chain was sequenced during a study of technical replicates of blood from several donors. This CDR3 has 15 residues. The junction had 13 bases not matched to a gene; V was cut back by 5 bases and J by 10 bases. Per the germline V gene, CDR1 is SGHAT and CDR2 is FQNNGV. The data were produced by immunoSEQ multiplex PCR, yet TCRdb's version contains in-frame clones alone and is incomplete. Of about 99,000 clones listed, nearly 97% are singletons. The clonotype originates from a human donor in good health. V gene TRBV11-2 combines with J gene TRBJ2-1; 8 nucleotides match TRBD2. Sample: T cells isolated from PBMCs. CDR3 nucleotide sequence: TGTGCCAGCAGCCCTATTAAGCGGGGGCCGTGGGAGCAGTTCTTC. Translation: CASSPIKRGPWEQFF. Complete variable domain (other parts from reference TRBV11-2 and TRBJ2-1): EAGVAQSPRYKIIEKRQSVAFWCNPISGHATLYWYQQILGQGPKLLIQFQNNGVVDDSQLPKDRFSAERLKGVDSTLKIQPAKLEDSAVYLCASSPIKRGPWEQFFGPGTRLTVL.